This T cell receptor (beta chain) was recorded in a study of blood T cell repertoires in COVID-19. Generated by immunoSEQ multiplex PCR, the TCRdb table keeps only in-frame clones and is missing some. The table has about 480,000 clones, around 85% seen once. Resolution of symptoms, clearance, or two negative PCRs was present in recovered Cohort 3 donors. From germline, CDR1 is LGHDT and CDR2 YNNKEL (reference sequence). CDR3 length equals 16 residues. V lost 8 bases to trimming and J lost 1 base; unmatched junction nucleotides: 9. The material sequenced was PBMCs or T cells enriched from blood (not recorded which). The gene calls are TRBV3-1 (or the pseudogene TRBV3-2) and TRBJ1-2; 11 nucleotides align to TRBD1. This TCR was sampled from an older woman who had recovered from COVID-19. As DNA, the CDR3 is TGTGCCAGCTCGCGGAGGGGGACAGGGGGTAACTATGGCTACACCTTC. It encodes CASSRRGTGGNYGYTF.